One and the same sample provided the 28 T cell receptor beta chains below, sequenced in a study of blood T cell repertoires in COVID-19. Only in-frame clones appear in the TCRdb table, and some are missing; sequencing was by immunoSEQ multiplex PCR. The sample contains over 300,000 clones, roughly 88% of which appear only once. Sequenced: PBMCs or T cells enriched from blood (not recorded which). The receptors were gathered from a man between 25 and 39 years old who had recovered from COVID-19.

The J gene is TRBJ2-1, the V gene TRBV24-1, with TRBD1 as a possible D gene (5 bases). Per the germline V gene, CDR1 is KGHDR and CDR2 is SFDVKD. This CDR3 is 12 amino acids long. Trimming removed 3 bases at V and 6 bases at J, with 5 bases between. CDR3 region: CATSDRGNEQFF. The CDR3 coding sequence is TGTGCCACCAGTGATAGGGGCAATGAGCAGTTCTTC.

The J gene is TRBJ2-1, the V gene TRBV9; 12 bases align to TRBD1. With 3 bases clipped from V and 7 bases from J, the junction kept 8 bases outside the gene matches. This CDR3 spans 16 amino acids. From germline, CDR1 is SGDLS and CDR2 YYNGEE. CDR3 DNA sequence: TGTGCCAGCAGCGGGTCCGGGACAGGGGGCAAAAATGAGCAGTTCTTC. This codes for CASSGSGTGGKNEQFF.

CDR3 DNA sequence: TGTGCCAGCAGTGAGGAGGGCCAGCGAAATCAGCCCCAGCATTTT. This encodes CASSEEGQRNQPQHF. The chain is built from TRBV9 and TRBJ1-5; D unclear. Germline loops: CDR1 SGDLS, CDR2 YYNGEE. Deletions cut 5 bases from V and 4 bases from J, with 16 bases between. This CDR3 is 15 amino acids long.

This rearrangement joins TRBV19 to TRBJ1-5; possible D gene TRBD1, 6 bases. The germline V gene encodes CDR1 LNHDA and CDR2 SQIVND (reference sequence). The CDR3 sequence is 15 residues long. V lost 5 bases to trimming and J lost 4 bases, with 15 bases between them. The CDR3 sequence is CASSRQGQLNQPQHF. The CDR3 DNA reads as TGTGCCAGTAGTCGCCAGGGGCAGTTAAATCAGCCCCAGCATTTT.

The J gene is TRBJ2-1, the V gene TRBV3-1 (or the pseudogene TRBV3-2), with D possibly matching TRBD1 (5 bases). V lost 5 bases to trimming and J lost 10 bases, with 12 bases between them. Germline lookup yields CDR1 LGHDT and CDR2 YNNKEL (reference sequence). This CDR3 region has 12 residues. CDR3 sequence (DNA): TGTGCCAGCAGCTATGGGGCAAGCGAGCAGTTCTTC. Protein product: CASSYGASEQFF.

This clone has more than one count but fewer than ten. CDR3 DNA sequence: TGTGCCAGTAGTATAGGGACAGGGGAAAGTCAGCCCCAGCATTTT. It codes for CASSIGTGESQPQHF. The chain recombines TRBV19 with TRBJ1-5; 9 nucleotides match TRBD1. Germline V gives CDR1 LNHDA, CDR2 SQIVND (reference sequence). V lost 1 base and J lost 6; bases outside the gene matches: 4. The CDR3 contains 15 residues.

This clone was seen a single time. The chain uses TRBV4-3 and TRBJ2-7; tentative D call: TRBD2 (6 bases). Trimming shortened V by 0 bases and J by 3 bases, and 9 bases separated the two germline ends. The CDR3 extends over 14 amino acids. The germline gives CDR1 LGHNA, CDR2 YSLEER. The CDR3 bases are TGCGCCAGCAGCCAAGAGGGACTGGGCTACGAGCAGTACTTC. Its translation: CASSQEGLGYEQYF.

The chain employs TRBV19 and TRBJ1-1; D might be TRBD1 (6 bases). The CDR3 is 15 amino acids. V lost 4 bases, J lost 1 base, and 13 bases lay in between. Germline CDR1 LNHDA, CDR2 SQIVND (reference sequence). This CDR3 reads CASSRLRGPNTEAFF. The CDR3, as DNA: TGTGCCAGTAGTAGACTCAGGGGCCCGAACACTGAAGCTTTCTTT. The variable domain in full, completed from reference TRBV19 and TRBJ1-1, reads DGGITQSPKYLFRKEGQNVTLSCEQNLNHDAMYWYRQDPGQGLRLIYYSQIVNDFQKGDIAEGYSVSREKKESFPLTVTSAQKNPTAFYLCASSRLRGPNTEAFFGQGTRLTVV.

The chain's CDR3 is CASSFGQGNYEQYF. The CDR3 DNA reads as TGCGCCAGCAGCTTTGGACAGGGTAACTACGAGCAGTACTTC. The genes are TRBV5-1 and TRBJ2-7, with 8 bases identical to TRBD1. Germline-derived CDR1 and CDR2 are SGHRS and YFSETQ. The CDR3 consists of 14 residues. With V trimmed by 2 bases and J by 3 bases, 4 bases remained unmatched.

This clone was picked up many times. The chain recombines TRBV6-1 with TRBJ1-6; D is possibly TRBD1 (5 bases). Germline V gene data show CDR1 as MNHNS and CDR2 as SASEGT. V was clipped by 3 bases and J by 4 bases, with 16 bases between them. CDR3 length equals 17 residues. CDR3 residues: CASSDMGGGGYNSPLHF. CDR3 nucleotides: TGTGCCAGCAGTGATATGGGGGGGGGAGGTTATAATTCACCCCTCCACTTT.

V gene TRBV4-3 combines with J gene TRBJ1-1; 10 bases line up with TRBD1. CDR1 and CDR2 (germline): LGHNA, YSLEER. CDR3 length: 16 residues. With V trimmed by 0 bases and J by 3 bases, 4 bases remained unmatched. The CDR3 sequence is CASSQEGTGAHTEAFF. Here the CDR3 DNA reads TGCGCCAGCAGCCAAGAAGGGACAGGGGCCCACACTGAAGCTTTCTTT.

This clone was seen once. The rearrangement joins TRBV9 to TRBJ1-2; the match to TRBD1 covers 7 bases. Germline CDR1 SGDLS, CDR2 YYNGEE. V shed 3 bases and J 4 bases; nucleotides not matched to a gene: 12. The CDR3 runs to 16 residues. CDR3 bases: TGTGCCAGCAGCGCCGAATTGGGGACAGTGGGCTATGGCTACACCTTC. Its translation: CASSAELGTVGYGYTF.

The rearrangement links TRBV29-1 to TRBJ1-2, with 9 bases lining up with TRBD1. Germline CDR1 reads SQVTM; CDR2 reads ANQGSEA. V gave up 7 bases and J gave up 2 bases; unmatched junction bases: 8. This CDR3 spans 14 amino acids. In DNA, the CDR3 is TGCAGCGCCGAGGGACAGGGAACGAACTATGGCTACACCTTC. It encodes CSAEGQGTNYGYTF.

The chain links TRBV10-3 to TRBJ2-3; D gene uncertain. Deletions cut 5 bases from V and 3 bases from J, with 15 bases between. Germline V lookup: CDR1 ENHRY, CDR2 SYGVKD. There are 15 residues in the CDR3. The CDR3 reads CAISYQATGTDTQYF. The DNA of the CDR3 is TGTGCCATCAGTTACCAGGCAACTGGGACAGATACGCAGTATTTT.

The rearrangement links TRBV19 to TRBJ2-7; tentative D call: TRBD1 (6 bases). There are 14 residues in the CDR3. V lost 8 bases to trimming and J lost 2 bases, with 16 bases between them. Germline CDR1 and CDR2: LNHDA and SQIVND (reference sequence). The CDR3 sequence is CASGMTGQTYEQYF. In nucleotides, the CDR3 is TGTGCCAGTGGAATGACAGGCCAAACCTACGAGCAGTACTTC.

CDR3 amino acids: CASSESLGQGFFGYTF. For the CDR3, the DNA is TGTGCCAGCAGTGAAAGCTTGGGACAGGGGTTTTTTGGCTACACCTTC. The rearrangement links TRBV6-1 to TRBJ1-2; 10 bases map to TRBD1. Trimming removed 2 bases from V and 7 bases from J; junction bases left unmatched: 10. This CDR3 spans 16 amino acids. Germline V lookup: CDR1 MNHNS, CDR2 SASEGT.

The rearrangement joins TRBV5-4 to TRBJ2-2, with D perhaps TRBD2 (6 bases). The germline CDR1 and CDR2 sequences are SGHNT and YYREEE (reference sequence). The CDR3 has 15 amino acids. The V end lost 4 bases, the J end lost 2 bases, and 12 bases lay between the germline ends. The CDR3 nucleotides read TGTGCCAGCAGCACGGGACTTCAAAACACCGGGGAGCTGTTTTTT. Translation: CASSTGLQNTGELFF. The full variable domain, with the rest looked up from reference TRBV5-4 and TRBJ2-2, is ETGVTQSPTHLIKTRGQQVTLRCSSQSGHNTVSWYQQALGQGPQFIFQYYREEENGRGNFPPRFSGLQFPNYSSELNVNALELDDSALYLCASSTGLQNTGELFFGEGSRLTVL.

The chain employs TRBV7-9 and TRBJ1-3, with 9 bases identical to TRBD1. Germline CDR1 is SEHNR and CDR2 is FQNEAQ (reference sequence). V lost 5 bases, J lost 2 bases, and 13 bases stayed unmatched. The CDR3 runs to 18 residues. The CDR3 DNA reads TGTGCCAGCAGCCCAAAAAGGACAGGGGAAGAACCTGGAAACACCATATATTTT. The encoded protein is CASSPKRTGEEPGNTIYF.

The chain uses TRBV5-8 and TRBJ2-5; TRBD1 matches 9 bases. The CDR3 totals 17 residues. Germline V CDR1 and CDR2: SGHTS, YDEGEE. Trimming at V came to 0 bases and at J to 4 bases, leaving 10 bases not matched to a gene. CDR3 coding DNA: TGTGCCAGCAGCTTGGGGGGACAGGGTGGAAAGGGAGAGACCCAGTACTTC. It is translated as CASSLGGQGGKGETQYF.

V and J are TRBV19 and TRBJ1-2; a weak D match, TRBD1 (5 bases). The CDR3 is made up of 14 amino acids. Trimming left V 6 bases short and J 1 base short, with 12 bases between. Per the germline V gene, CDR1 is LNHDA and CDR2 is SQIVND (reference sequence). The CDR3 sequence is CASRATEINYGYTF. In DNA, the CDR3 is TGTGCCAGTAGGGCGACAGAAATTAACTATGGCTACACCTTC.

This clone was detected a few times. The chain couples TRBV4-2 to TRBJ1-1; D may be TRBD1 (5 bases). This CDR3 comprises 14 residues. The ends were cut back, 2 bases at V and 2 bases at J, with 9 bases in the middle. Germline values: CDR1 LGHNA, CDR2 YNFKEQ. CDR3: CASSQSRTNTEAFF. CDR3 DNA sequence: TGTGCCAGCAGCCAATCTAGGACAAACACTGAAGCTTTCTTT.

This clone was detected a few times. The J gene is TRBJ1-1, the V gene TRBV6-2 or TRBV6-3, with D uncertain. The CDR3 has 13 residues. V dropped 3 bases and J dropped 1 base, with 6 bases sitting between them. The germline V gene has CDR1 MNHEY and CDR2 SVGEGT. The CDR3 here is CASSYEPNTEAFF. The CDR3 DNA sequence: TGTGCCAGCAGTTATGAGCCGAACACTGAAGCTTTCTTT.

The rearrangement uses TRBV5-5 and TRBJ1-5, with 7 nucleotides matching TRBD1. With V trimmed by 4 bases and J by 5 bases, 6 bases remained unmatched. Per the germline V gene, CDR1 is SGHKS and CDR2 is YYEKEE (reference sequence). The CDR3 runs to 14 residues. The CDR3, as DNA: TGTGCCAGCAGCCCTACAGGGGCCTATCAGCCCCAGCATTTT. Protein sequence: CASSPTGAYQPQHF.

The chain carries TRBV5-1 and TRBJ1-1; tentatively, D is TRBD1 (5 bases). Per the germline V gene, CDR1 is SGHRS and CDR2 is YFSETQ. The ends were cut back, 0 bases at V and 0 bases at J, with 6 bases in the middle. The CDR3 loop spans 14 amino acids. In DNA, the CDR3 is TGCGCCAGCAGCTTGGCAGGGATGAACACTGAAGCTTTCTTT. Translation gives CASSLAGMNTEAFF.

The chain links TRBV5-1 to TRBJ1-2; a possible D gene is TRBD1 (6 bases). Per germline, CDR1 SGHRS and CDR2 YFSETQ. The CDR3 runs to 14 residues. Trimming cost V 0 bases and J 2 bases, with 8 bases left between them. The chain's CDR3 is CASSLEQGNYGYTF. CDR3 DNA: TGCGCCAGCAGCTTGGAACAGGGAAACTATGGCTACACCTTC.

The V call is TRBV5-4, the J call TRBJ2-2, with 9 bases lining up with TRBD2. CDR1 and CDR2 from the germline V gene are SGHNT and YYREEE (reference sequence). The J segment lost 3 bases and the V segment lost 4 bases, leaving 10 bases of the junction unmatched. CDR3 length equals 17 residues. This chain's CDR3 is CASSARSGGQDTGELFF. The CDR3 nucleotides read TGTGCCAGCAGCGCCCGAAGCGGGGGGCAAGACACCGGGGAGCTGTTTTTT. Using reference TRBV5-4 and TRBJ2-2 for the parts outside the CDR3, the full variable domain is ETGVTQSPTHLIKTRGQQVTLRCSSQSGHNTVSWYQQALGQGPQFIFQYYREEENGRGNFPPRFSGLQFPNYSSELNVNALELDDSALYLCASSARSGGQDTGELFFGEGSRLTVL.

The genes are TRBV9 and TRBJ1-2; the match to TRBD1 covers 9 bases. Germline V CDR1 and CDR2: SGDLS, YYNGEE. V lost 4 bases, J lost 4 bases, and 17 bases stayed unmatched. This CDR3 is 18 amino acids long. CDR3 DNA: TGTGCCAGCAGCTCATCGAGACAGGGGGTAAATTGGGGCTATGGCTACACCTTC. This codes for CASSSSRQGVNWGYGYTF.

This chain connects TRBV2 to TRBJ1-4; D may be TRBD1 (6 bases). The CDR3 length is 11 residues. Germline CDR1 reads SNHLY; CDR2 reads FYNNEI. Trimming removed 9 bases from V and 9 bases from J, with 11 bases in between. The CDR3 nucleotides are TGTGCCAGTGAGGGGGGGAAAAAACTGTTTTTT. The encoded protein is CASEGGKKLFF.